This T cell receptor (beta chain) was sequenced during a study of cytomegalovirus exposure and HLA in healthy donors. Overall study context: In an early release, HLA-typed donors contributed tens of millions of unique TCR sequences.

A word on this clone: What it binds is unknown.

V gave up 5 bases and J gave up 8 bases, with 13 bases separating them. Germline V gene lookup returns CDR1 KGHSH and CDR2 LQKENI. CDR3 size: 13 residues. Use of 60 Vbeta and 13 Jbeta primers characterized the PCR. Libraries were prepared by immunoSEQ multiplex PCR; TCRdb keeps only in-frame clonotypes and omits some of them. The data show 95,000 to 150,000 clones, around 80% seen once. Study observations and caveats: As confirmed in vitro, three CMV-associated chains were specific for CMV antigens.

The genes are TRBV18 and TRBJ2-1; D ambiguous. Input material: PBMCs. This receptor was obtained from a woman aged 40 to 50 in good health and CMV-seropositive. The CDR3: CASSASRSDEQFF. DNA for the CDR3: TGTGCCAGCTCAGCCTCTAGGTCGGATGAGCAGTTCTTC. The full variable domain, rest sourced from reference TRBV18 and TRBJ2-1, is NAGVMQNPRHLVRRRGQEARLRCSPMKGHSHVYWYRQLPEEGLKFMVYLQKENIIDESGMPKERFSAEFPKEGPSILRIQQVVRGDSAAYFCASSASRSDEQFFGPGTRLTVL.